Below, 19 T cell receptor beta chains from the same sample are listed, as sequenced in a study of CD8 T cells in ankylosing spondylitis. TCRdb re-derived calls from the 5' RACE reads in MiXCR, one entry per CDR3 protein. This repertoire shows about 220,000 distinct CDR3 sequences, 8% to 11% found once; its top ten account for around a fifth. Sequenced sample: blood, either unsorted or a sorted T cell fraction (not recorded which). The receptors here all came from a male donor with ankylosing spondylitis or in good health (not recorded which).

This clonotype was seen many times. V and J are TRBV6-1 and TRBJ2-1; 9 bases line up with TRBD2. V was clipped by 6 bases and J by 0 bases; unmatched bases: 15. CDR1 is MNHNS and CDR2 is SASEGT in the germline V gene. The CDR3 spans 19 residues. The CDR3 bases are TGTGCCAGCAGCCCACAGGGGTTAGCGGGGGTGTACTCCTACAATGAGCAGTTCTTC. Protein: CASSPQGLAGVYSYNEQFF.

At least ten counts were recorded for this clonotype. Mismatch with germline at one junction end may stem from a read error. This chain links TRBV2 with TRBJ2-1; a possible D gene is TRBD2 (5 bases). The CDR3 length is 13 residues. Germline V gene data show CDR1 as SNHLY and CDR2 as FYNNEI. The CDR3 loop reads CASSEPRRGEEFF. CDR3 DNA: TGTGCCAGCAGTGAACCAAGACGGGGTGAGGAGTTCTTC.

This clonotype was seen a few times. V is TRBV10-3 and J is TRBJ2-4, with 8 nucleotides matching TRBD1. CDR1 is ENHRY, CDR2 SYGVKD, per germline. V was clipped by 3 bases and J by 0 bases; unmatched bases: 28. The CDR3 covers 24 residues. The CDR3 DNA reads as TGTGCCATCAGTGACGAGACAGGACCCGATACAGGGGGGAATCGGAATCTAGCCAAAAACATTCAGTACTTC. Translated, it gives CAISDETGPDTGGNRNLAKNIQYF.

To note about this clonotype: Germline and junction disagree at one end, which may indicate a read error. The chain links TRBV3-1 to TRBJ1-2; 8 nucleotides match TRBD1. Looked up from germline, CDR1 is LGHDT and CDR2 is YNNKEL (reference sequence). This CDR3 is built from 17 residues. The CDR3 protein is CACSTRRITGGSYGYTF. The CDR3 DNA follows: TGTGCCTGCAGCACTCGAAGAATCACAGGGGGTAGCTATGGCTACACCTTC. Filled out from reference TRBV3-1 and TRBJ1-2, the complete variable domain reads DTAVSQTPKYLVTQMGNDKSIKCEQNLGHDTMYWYKQDSKKFLKIMFSYNNKELIINETVPNRFSPKSPDKAHLNLHINSLELGDSAVYFCACSTRRITGGSYGYTFGSGTRLTVV.

This clonotype has ten or more counts. The V and J genes are TRBV5-1 and TRBJ2-5, with a tentative D call TRBD2 (6 bases). The CDR3 loop spans 14 amino acids. The germline gives CDR1 SGHRS, CDR2 YFSETQ. V was cut by 4 bases and J by 1 base, with 11 bases left in between. DNA for the CDR3: TGCGCCAGCAGCCCCGCGGGGTCCCAAGAGACCCAGTACTTC. As protein: CASSPAGSQETQYF.

To note about this clonotype: A read error may explain this, as a much larger clone is one base away. This chain connects TRBV7-3 to TRBJ2-1, with 10 bases that match TRBD1. Germline V gene data show CDR1 as SGHTA and CDR2 as FQGTGA. This CDR3 is 15 amino acids long. The CDR3 loop is CASSLTGQGFNERFF. CDR3 in DNA: TGTGCCAGCAGCTTAACGGGACAGGGGTTTAATGAGCGGTTCTTC. The full variable domain, its missing parts supplied by reference TRBV7-3 and TRBJ2-1, is GAGVSQTPSNKVTEKGKYVELRCDPISGHTALYWYRQSLGQGPEFLIYFQGTGAADDSGLPNDRFFAVRPEGSVSTLKIQRTERGDSAVYLCASSLTGQGFNERFFGPGTRLTVL.

The genes are TRBV24-1 and TRBJ2-5, with D perhaps TRBD1 (5 bases). Germline CDR1 reads KGHDR; CDR2 reads SFDVKD. The CDR3 is 16 amino acids. V lost 1 base, J lost 2 bases, and 13 bases lay in between. The CDR3 nucleotides read TGTGCCACCAGTGATTTAAGGGTTGGGGCACAAGAGACCCAGTACTTC. This codes for CATSDLRVGAQETQYF.

The chain employs TRBV5-1 and TRBJ2-2; a possible D gene is TRBD1 (6 bases). There are 12 residues in the CDR3. Germline CDR1 and CDR2: SGHRS and YFSETQ. The chain's CDR3 is CSATGFTGELFF. In DNA form, the CDR3 reads TGCAGCGCTACAGGGTTTACCGGGGAGCTGTTTTTT.

The sample holds many counts of this clonotype. The rearrangement links TRBV5-1 to TRBJ2-5; D gene ambiguous. Germline CDR1 is SGHRS and CDR2 is YFSETQ. The germline V and J ends were trimmed by 4 bases and 5 bases, with 12 bases remaining between them. The CDR3 sequence is 13 residues long. The CDR3 DNA sequence: TGCGCCAGCAGCCCCTTAAATTCGGAGACCCAGTACTTC. Protein sequence: CASSPLNSETQYF.

This clonotype appeared many times. V and J are TRBV9 and TRBJ2-2, with 10 positions matching TRBD2. CDR1 and CDR2 from the germline V gene are SGDLS and YYNGEE. V lost 2 bases and J lost 2; bases outside the gene matches: 3. There are 16 residues in the CDR3. The chain's CDR3 is CASSVRTSGNTGELFF. CDR3 bases: TGTGCCAGCAGCGTGAGGACTAGCGGAAACACCGGGGAGCTGTTTTTT.

Many counts were recorded for this clonotype. The genes are TRBV7-6 and TRBJ1-1; TRBD1 might be the D (5 bases). Germline CDR1 is SGHVS and CDR2 is FNYEAQ. The CDR3 covers 14 residues. Trimming took off 7 bases at V and 6 bases at J, with 18 bases between the two ends. CDR3 nucleotide sequence: TGTGCCAGCAACCAGCCCGGGGCGGGGGCTGAAGCTTTCTTT. Encoded protein: CASNQPGAGAEAFF. The full variable domain, completed using reference TRBV7-6 and TRBJ1-1, is GAGVSQSPRYKVTKRGQDVALRCDPISGHVSLYWYRQALGQGPEFLTYFNYEAQQDKSGLPNDRFSAERPEGSISTLTIQRTEQRDSAMYRCASNQPGAGAEAFFGQGTRLTVV.

The chain couples TRBV20-1 to TRBJ2-7, with TRBD2 matching 10 bases. The CDR3 is made up of 13 amino acids. CDR1 DFQATT and CDR2 SNEGSKA come from the germline V gene (reference sequence). After removal of 8 bases from V and 2 bases from J, the junction contained 6 bases not matched to a gene. CDR3 loop: CSPSSGGTYEQYF. The CDR3 nucleotides are TGCAGTCCTTCTAGCGGGGGTACCTACGAGCAGTACTTC.

This clonotype came up a few times. The chain couples TRBV5-1 to TRBJ2-7; D gene ambiguous. With 0 bases removed from V and 4 bases from J, the gap between germline ends came to 11 bases. Germline V gene lookup returns CDR1 SGHRS and CDR2 YFSETQ. CDR3 length equals 14 residues. The CDR3: CASSLAGNIYEQYF. The CDR3 DNA is TGCGCCAGCAGCTTGGCCGGAAATATTTACGAGCAGTACTTC.

This clonotype was found many times. The chain employs TRBV27 and TRBJ1-4; D unclear. The CDR3 is made up of 15 amino acids. CDR1 is MNHEY and CDR2 is SMNVEV in the germline V gene (reference sequence). V lost 3 bases to trimming and J lost 0 bases, with 8 bases between them. CDR3 in amino acids: CASSFRRATNEKLFF. CDR3 coding DNA: TGTGCCAGCAGTTTTCGACGTGCAACTAATGAAAAACTGTTTTTT.

The chain is built from TRBV2 and TRBJ2-7, with a weak D call TRBD1 (5 bases). Germline lookup yields CDR1 SNHLY and CDR2 FYNNEI. V was pared by 9 bases and J by 6 bases, with 18 bases between. The CDR3 loop spans 13 amino acids. CDR3 DNA: TGTGCCAGTCAACCGACTCCAGGGTCCGAGCAGTACTTC. It codes for CASQPTPGSEQYF.

In this sample, this clonotype turned up a few times. The chain joins TRBV5-1 to TRBJ2-1; the D gene could be TRBD1 or TRBD2 (5 bases each). Germline V gene data show CDR1 as SGHRS and CDR2 as YFSETQ. The V end lost 0 bases, the J end lost 12 bases, and 16 bases lay between the germline ends. The CDR3 extends over 14 amino acids. In DNA, the CDR3 is TGCGCCAGCAGCTTGGAACCGACGGGGACGTGGCAGTTCTTC. Translating it yields CASSLEPTGTWQFF.

Notes on this clonotype: Its ends do not fully match the called genes, so a read error is possible. The J gene is TRBJ1-5, the V gene TRBV27; the D is unclear. CDR3 size: 14 residues. Germline V lookup: CDR1 MNHEY, CDR2 SMNVEV (reference sequence). CDR3 nucleotide sequence: TGTGCCAGCAGTTTAAAAAATTTCCGGCCGCCCCAACATTTT. Its protein is CASSLKNFRPPQHF.

This clonotype occurred a few times. The V gene is TRBV19, the J gene TRBJ2-6, with D hard to call. Trimming took 5 bases from V and 0 from J, leaving 5 bases between them. This CDR3 comprises 14 residues. Per the germline V gene, CDR1 is LNHDA and CDR2 is SQIVND (reference sequence). CDR3 nucleotide sequence: TGTGCCAGTAGTCCTGCCTCTGGGGCCAACGTCCTGACTTTC. Protein: CASSPASGANVLTF.

In its sample, this clonotype was seen many times. This sequence joins TRBV20-1 and TRBJ1-2; the D gene is possibly TRBD1 (5 bases). The V end was cut by 0 bases, the J end by 6 bases, with 20 bases between. Germline CDR1 DFQATT, CDR2 SNEGSKA (reference sequence). The CDR3 length is 16 residues. The CDR3 here is CSARDLPGQKGDGYTF. The CDR3 nucleotides read TGCAGTGCTAGAGATTTGCCGGGGCAGAAAGGGGATGGCTACACCTTC.